The 21 T cell receptor beta chains listed next were all sequenced from one sample in a study of chemoradiotherapy in HPV16-positive cancers. Libraries were prepared by immunoSEQ multiplex PCR; TCRdb keeps only in-frame clonotypes and omits some of them. The sample shows more than 9,000 clones, around 90% of them seen only once. This sample was obtained from a patient who underwent chemoradiotherapy. The receptor source for this set is a human donor with HPV-associated anogenital cancer.

The chain is built from TRBV4-1 and TRBJ2-2; 8 positions agree with TRBD2. The germline CDR1 and CDR2 sequences are MGHRA and YSYEKL. With V trimmed by 5 bases and J by 6 bases, 8 bases remained unmatched. CDR3 length: 15 residues. CDR3 sequence (DNA): TGCGCCAGCAGCGGCCGGACTAGCTCCCCCGGGGAGCTGTTTTTT. It encodes CASSGRTSSPGELFF.

The chain links TRBV2 to TRBJ2-7; TRBD2 aligns across 11 bases. This CDR3 contains 15 residues. Germline V gives CDR1 SNHLY, CDR2 FYNNEI. Germline trimming cut 7 bases from V and 7 bases from J; bases unmatched to any gene: 12. The CDR3 reads CASKVGSGRADEQYF. As DNA, the CDR3 is TGTGCCAGCAAAGTTGGTAGCGGGAGGGCCGATGAGCAGTACTTC.

V and J are TRBV9 and TRBJ2-7; TRBD2 matches at 8 bases. With V trimmed by 3 bases and J by 2 bases, 7 bases remained unmatched. The germline CDR1 and CDR2 sequences are SGDLS and YYNGEE. The length of the CDR3 is 15 residues. CDR3 loop: CASSGVAGFPYEQYF. DNA for the CDR3: TGTGCCAGCAGCGGGGTAGCGGGGTTTCCCTACGAGCAGTACTTC.

The chain uses TRBV23-1 and TRBJ2-1; 13 bases line up with TRBD2. TRBV23-1 is designated an ORF whose function remains uncertain. Germline trimming cut 6 bases from V and 9 bases from J; bases unmatched to any gene: 8. The CDR3 covers 15 residues. In DNA form, the CDR3 reads TGCGCCAGCAGCGAGGGACTAGCGGGATCGGGTGAGCAGTTCTTC. The encoded protein is CASSEGLAGSGEQFF.

The CDR3: CSVPDREGDTGELFF. The CDR3 DNA reads as TGCAGCGTTCCGGACAGGGAAGGGGACACCGGGGAGCTGTTTTTT. V and J are TRBV29-1 and TRBJ2-2; 8 bases agree with TRBD1. The V gene's germline CDR1 is SQVTM and CDR2 ANQGSEA. The CDR3 loop spans 15 amino acids. V shed 5 bases, J shed 3 bases, and the junction held 8 bases outside the gene matches.

This chain connects TRBV7-2 to TRBJ1-2, with TRBD1 identical over 7 bases. Trimming took 2 bases from V and 1 from J; bases not matched to a gene: 4. CDR1 and CDR2 (germline): SGHTA, FQGNSA. There are 15 residues in the CDR3. The CDR3 DNA sequence: TGTGCCAGCAGCTTACCAGGGGGTATTAACTATGGCTACACCTTC. Its translation is CASSLPGGINYGYTF.

V is TRBV11-2 and J is TRBJ2-7; a weak D match, TRBD1 (6 bases). Deletions cut 2 bases from V and 6 bases from J, with 17 bases between. Germline V CDR1 and CDR2: SGHAT, FQNNGV. The CDR3 is made up of 15 amino acids. The CDR3: CASSLYGQGQGEQYF. The DNA for the CDR3 is TGTGCCAGCAGCTTATACGGGCAGGGACAAGGCGAGCAGTACTTC.

The rearrangement joins TRBV6-1 to TRBJ1-5, with D perhaps TRBD1 (6 bases). Trimming took off 1 base at V and 0 bases at J, with 7 bases between the two ends. The CDR3 is made up of 15 amino acids. Germline assignment: CDR1 MNHNS and CDR2 SASEGT. CDR3 region: CASSEGGGSNQPQHF. The CDR3 nucleotides are TGTGCCAGCAGTGAAGGAGGGGGTAGCAATCAGCCCCAGCATTTT.

The rearrangement joins TRBV6-5 to TRBJ2-7; D possibly corresponds to TRBD1 (6 bases). This CDR3 spans 13 amino acids. CDR1 is MNHEY, CDR2 SVGAGI, per germline. V dropped 6 bases and J dropped 5 bases, with 14 bases sitting between them. This CDR3 reads CASRRKNRDEQYF. DNA for the CDR3: TGTGCCAGCAGAAGAAAGAACAGGGACGAGCAGTACTTC.

This clone was found once. The chain employs TRBV11-2 and TRBJ2-7; D remains unclear. V lost 5 bases to trimming and J lost 2 bases, with 16 bases between them. This CDR3 is 15 amino acids long. Germline V gene data show CDR1 as SGHAT and CDR2 as FQNNGV. The DNA for the CDR3 is TGTGCCAGCAGCACACCCCTGGGCGGCCCCTACGAGCAGTACTTC. Protein: CASSTPLGGPYEQYF.

The CDR3 reads CASTIRDSYNEQFF. The CDR3 nucleotides are TGTGCCAGCACCATCCGGGACAGCTACAATGAGCAGTTCTTC. This chain links TRBV6-6 with TRBJ2-1; 7 nucleotides line up with TRBD1. With 7 bases clipped from V and 3 bases from J, the junction kept 6 bases outside the gene matches. Germline V gene lookup returns CDR1 MNHNY and CDR2 SVGAGI (reference sequence). This CDR3 is 14 amino acids long.

The rearrangement joins TRBV9 to TRBJ2-3, with 7 bases that match TRBD1. The CDR3 has 15 residues. Germline V lookup: CDR1 SGDLS, CDR2 YYNGEE. V dropped 0 bases and J dropped 5; count of bases not matched to a gene: 6. For the CDR3, the DNA is TGTGCCAGCAGCGTAGGCGGCAGGGGGATAGATACGCAGTATTTT. This codes for CASSVGGRGIDTQYF.

The chain employs TRBV11-2 and TRBJ2-5; 7 positions agree with TRBD1. CDR3 length equals 17 residues. Germline V gene lookup returns CDR1 SGHAT and CDR2 FQNNGV. V was clipped by 3 bases and J by 1 base; unmatched bases: 11. The DNA for the CDR3 is TGTGCCAGCAGCTTGGGTACCCGGACAGGAACCCAAGAGACCCAGTACTTC. Its translation is CASSLGTRTGTQETQYF.

The V gene is TRBV5-1, the J gene TRBJ2-5; TRBD1 aligns across 7 bases. V lost 4 bases, J lost 0 bases, and 9 bases stayed unmatched. This CDR3 comprises 16 residues. CDR1 SGHRS and CDR2 YFSETQ come from the germline V gene. DNA for the CDR3: TGCGCCAGCAGCCGCGGACAGGTGGGGTACCAAGAGACCCAGTACTTC. It yields the protein CASSRGQVGYQETQYF.

The V call is TRBV2, the J call TRBJ2-3; D is tentatively TRBD1 or TRBD2 (5 bases each). Germline CDR1 and CDR2: SNHLY and FYNNEI. CDR3 length: 15 amino acids. Trimming stripped 3 bases from V and 1 base from J, with 11 bases between. In DNA form, the CDR3 reads TGTGCCAGCAGTGAGGGGACCTCAGGCACAGATACGCAGTATTTT. Translation: CASSEGTSGTDTQYF.

This sequence joins TRBV9 and TRBJ2-1; TRBD2 agrees at 10 bases. Germline trimming cut 0 bases from V and 8 bases from J; bases unmatched to any gene: 5. Germline V gene lookup returns CDR1 SGDLS and CDR2 YYNGEE. The CDR3 has 15 amino acids. The CDR3 sequence: CASSVASGGVDEQFF. The CDR3 nucleotides are TGTGCCAGCAGCGTAGCAAGCGGGGGGGTAGATGAGCAGTTCTTC.

This clone was observed a few times. The gene calls are TRBV11-2 and TRBJ2-1, with unresolved D. CDR1 is SGHAT, CDR2 FQNNGV, per germline. Trimming cost V 5 bases and J 5 bases, with 16 bases left between them. The CDR3 runs to 15 residues. The DNA for the CDR3 is TGTGCCAGCAGCGCTGCGGATCCCTTTCACAATGAGCAGTTCTTC. Protein product: CASSAADPFHNEQFF.

This clone was recorded once. This chain uses TRBV30 with TRBJ2-3; D remains unclear. V was cut by 4 bases and J by 8 bases, with 10 bases left in between. This CDR3 has 11 amino acids. The V gene's germline CDR1 is GTSNPN and CDR2 SVGIG (reference sequence). CDR3 coding DNA: TGTGCCTGGACTGTTTTGGGTACGCAGTATTTT. Protein product: CAWTVLGTQYF.

The CDR3 here is CASSDSPLAGGTDTQYF. The DNA of the CDR3 is TGTGCCAGCAGTGACTCACCGCTAGCGGGGGGCACAGATACGCAGTATTTT. The chain links TRBV2 to TRBJ2-3, with 10 bases identical to TRBD2. Germline CDR1 reads SNHLY; CDR2 reads FYNNEI. V lost 3 bases and J lost 1; bases outside the gene matches: 7. CDR3 size: 17 residues.

This clone was seen a handful of times. The chain links TRBV5-1 to TRBJ2-2; D is unresolved. V was clipped by 0 bases and J by 8 bases, with 5 bases between them. The germline CDR1 and CDR2 sequences are SGHRS and YFSETQ. CDR3 length: 12 amino acids. CDR3 DNA: TGCGCCAGCAGCTTGGACGGGGGGGAGCTGTTTTTT. As protein: CASSLDGGELFF. The whole variable domain, remainder taken from reference TRBV5-1 and TRBJ2-2, is KAGVTQTPRYLIKTRGQQVTLSCSPISGHRSVSWYQQTPGQGLQFLFEYFSETQRNKGNFPGRFSGRQFSNSRSEMNVSTLELGDSALYLCASSLDGGELFFGEGSRLTVL.

The rearrangement links TRBV12-5 to TRBJ2-7; 8 bases agree with TRBD2. Germline lookup yields CDR1 LGHNT and CDR2 FRNRAP. CDR3 length: 13 residues. V shed 8 bases, J shed 5 bases, and the junction held 8 bases outside the gene matches. This chain's CDR3 is CASRRGAVDEQYF. DNA for the CDR3: TGTGCTAGTCGGCGGGGGGCGGTCGACGAGCAGTACTTC.